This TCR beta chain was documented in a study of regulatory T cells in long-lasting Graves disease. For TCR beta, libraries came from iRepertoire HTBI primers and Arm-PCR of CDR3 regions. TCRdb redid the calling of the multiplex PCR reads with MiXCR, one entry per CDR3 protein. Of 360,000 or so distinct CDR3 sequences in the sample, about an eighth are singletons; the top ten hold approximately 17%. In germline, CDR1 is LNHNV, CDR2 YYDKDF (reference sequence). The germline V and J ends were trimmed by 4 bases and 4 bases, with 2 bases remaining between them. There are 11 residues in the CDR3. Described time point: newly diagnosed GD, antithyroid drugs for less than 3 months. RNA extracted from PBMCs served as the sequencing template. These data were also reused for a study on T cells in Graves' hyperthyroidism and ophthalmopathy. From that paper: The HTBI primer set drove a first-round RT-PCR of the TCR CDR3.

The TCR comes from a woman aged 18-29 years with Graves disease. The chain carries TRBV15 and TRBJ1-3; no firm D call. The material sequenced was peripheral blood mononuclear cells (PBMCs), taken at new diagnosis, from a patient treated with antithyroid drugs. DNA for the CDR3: TGTGCCACCAGCAAGGGAAACACCATATATTTT. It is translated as CATSKGNTIYF.